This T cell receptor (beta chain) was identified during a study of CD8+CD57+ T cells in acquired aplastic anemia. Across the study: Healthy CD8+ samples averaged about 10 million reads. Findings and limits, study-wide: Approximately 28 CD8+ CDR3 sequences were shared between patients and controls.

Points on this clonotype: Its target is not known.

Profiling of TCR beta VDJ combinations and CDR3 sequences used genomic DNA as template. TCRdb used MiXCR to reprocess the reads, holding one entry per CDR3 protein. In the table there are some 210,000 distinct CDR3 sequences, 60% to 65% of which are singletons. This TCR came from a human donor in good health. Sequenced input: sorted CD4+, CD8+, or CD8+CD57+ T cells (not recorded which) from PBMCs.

This CDR3 is CATSEGTATNEKLFF. The CDR3, as DNA: TGTGCCACCAGTGAAGGGACAGCAACTAATGAAAAACTGTTTTTT. V usage is TRBV24-1 and J usage is TRBJ1-4, with 7 bases identical to TRBD1. V lost 4 bases to trimming and J lost 0 bases; unmatched junction nucleotides: 1. This CDR3 has 15 amino acids. Germline CDR1 reads KGHDR; CDR2 reads SFDVKD.